This record covers a single T cell receptor beta chain. Its target is unknown. The PCR had 60 Vbeta and 13 Jbeta primers. As processed by the authors: Later reanalysis found about 78 million unique TCR beta chains, 10 million to 14 million of them shared. Data came from immunoSEQ multiplex PCR; TCRdb stores just in-frame clones and leaves some out. D and trimming were read from the DNA, whereas the V and J calls and clone size are those reported in that table. The sample carries tens of thousands of clones, approximately 81% recorded once. The data stem from a study of cytomegalovirus exposure and HLA in healthy donors. At the level of the study: There were a few hundred genotyped donors. Of these, roughly 86% fell in the genetic ancestry cluster associated with self-reported Caucasian donors.

Study-wide results and caveats: CMV serostatus was the sole immune exposure data available. An analysis done earlier found most TCR beta V segments productive about 90% or about 30% of the time.

J was trimmed by 0 bases and V by 0 bases; bases with no gene match: 8. Germline V gene data show CDR1 as LGHNT and CDR2 as FRNRAP. There are 19 residues in the CDR3. The clonotype originates from a girl aged 2 to 10 in good health and CMV-seropositive. Sequenced input: PBMCs. This sequence joins TRBV12-5 and TRBJ2-2, with 9 nucleotides matching TRBD2. The chain's CDR3 is CASGLVGASGATNTGELFF. CDR3 DNA sequence: TGTGCTAGTGGTTTGGTAGGGGCTAGCGGGGCAACGAACACCGGGGAGCTGTTTTTT. The entire variable domain, with the rest obtained from reference TRBV12-5 and TRBJ2-2, is as follows: DARVTQTPRHKVTEMGQEVTMRCQPILGHNTVFWYRQTMMQGLELLAYFRNRAPLDDSGMPKDRFSAEMPDATLATLKIQPSEPRDSAVYFCASGLVGASGATNTGELFFGEGSRLTVL.